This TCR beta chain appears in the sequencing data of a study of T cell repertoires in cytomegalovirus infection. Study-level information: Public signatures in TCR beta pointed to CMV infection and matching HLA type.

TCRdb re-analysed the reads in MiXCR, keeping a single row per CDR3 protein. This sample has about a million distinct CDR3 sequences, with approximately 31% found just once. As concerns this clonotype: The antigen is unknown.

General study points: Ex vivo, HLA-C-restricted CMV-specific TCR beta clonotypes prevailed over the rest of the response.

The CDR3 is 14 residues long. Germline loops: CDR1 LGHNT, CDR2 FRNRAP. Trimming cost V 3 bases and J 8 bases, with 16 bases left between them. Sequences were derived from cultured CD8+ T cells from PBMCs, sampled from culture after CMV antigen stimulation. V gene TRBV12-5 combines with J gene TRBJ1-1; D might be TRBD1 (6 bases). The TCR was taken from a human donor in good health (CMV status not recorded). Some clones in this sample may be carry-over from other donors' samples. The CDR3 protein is CASGFGRGGNEAFF. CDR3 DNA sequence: TGTGCTAGTGGTTTCGGGAGGGGGGGGAACGAAGCTTTCTTT.